These 9 T cell receptor beta chains originate from one sample sequenced in a study of control samples from healthy donors and cancer patients (dated by TCRdb to about 2020). The method was the immunoSEQ multiplex PCR assay. TCRdb retrieved this table from immuneACCESS and kept in-frame rearrangements only. Not all clones are present; in checked studies, unresolved V genes account for under half, and no reason is known for the remainder. For this sample there are 180,000 or so clones; around 91% appear just once. The ten largest clones capture approximately 1.5% of the sample. The sample consisted of blood. These receptor sequences come from a woman aged 25 to 39 in good health.

The chain recombines TRBV24-1 with TRBJ2-3, with D tentatively TRBD2 (5 bases). This CDR3 comprises 13 residues. CDR1 and CDR2 (germline): KGHDR, SFDVKD. V lost 4 bases to trimming and J lost 8 bases, with 12 bases between them. CDR3 amino acids: CATSDPGLPTQYF. CDR3 coding DNA: TGTGCCACCAGTGACCCAGGACTTCCTACGCAGTATTTT.

The chain has TRBV24-1 and TRBJ2-2; D is uncertain. The CDR3 consists of 15 residues. Germline lookup yields CDR1 KGHDR and CDR2 SFDVKD. Between the trimmed V and J ends, which lost 5 bases and 0 bases, there was a span of 9 bases. The CDR3, as DNA: TGTGCCACCAGTGGGTGGACCGCGAACACCGGGGAGCTGTTTTTT. Its protein product is CATSGWTANTGELFF.

This clone was seen a single time. This chain uses TRBV11-3 with TRBJ2-2, with D perhaps TRBD2 (6 bases). From germline, CDR1 is SGHNT and CDR2 YENEEA. This CDR3 comprises 14 residues. Deletions cut 3 bases from V and 3 bases from J, with 8 bases between. The CDR3 nucleotides are TGTGCCAGCAGCTTCAGGGAGGACACCGGGGAGCTGTTTTTT. Translated: CASSFREDTGELFF.

The chain is built from TRBV7-3 and TRBJ2-2; TRBD1 matches 7 bases. The CDR3 consists of 14 residues. Trimming at V came to 6 bases and at J to 6 bases, leaving 7 bases not matched to a gene. Germline lookup yields CDR1 SGHTA and CDR2 FQGTGA. The CDR3 coding sequence is TGTGCCAGCAGTCCCGACAGGGTTGCCGGGGAGCTGTTTTTT. Protein product: CASSPDRVAGELFF. Looking up the rest from reference TRBV7-3 and TRBJ2-2 gives the full variable domain: GAGVSQTPSNKVTEKGKYVELRCDPISGHTALYWYRQSLGQGPEFLIYFQGTGAADDSGLPNDRFFAVRPEGSVSTLKIQRTERGDSAVYLCASSPDRVAGELFFGEGSRLTVL.

The genes are TRBV4-1 and TRBJ1-2; D is undetermined. Germline V gene sequence: CDR1 MGHRA, CDR2 YSYEKL. The CDR3 has 14 amino acids. V lost 0 bases and J 1 base, leaving 6 bases between the germline ends. CDR3 loop: CASSQDRHNYGYTF. The DNA for the CDR3 is TGCGCCAGCAGCCAAGATCGGCATAACTATGGCTACACCTTC.

This chain connects TRBV19 to TRBJ1-6; the D is unclear. The CDR3 loop spans 17 amino acids. Germline CDR1 and CDR2: LNHDA and SQIVND (reference sequence). The ends were cut back, 0 bases at V and 0 bases at J, with 9 bases in the middle. The CDR3 loop reads CASSIDLGSSYNSPLHF. The CDR3 DNA sequence: TGTGCCAGTAGTATAGATCTTGGGAGCTCCTATAATTCACCCCTCCACTTT.

The chain couples TRBV19 to TRBJ2-7, with TRBD2 identical over 8 bases. J gave up 3 bases and V 0 bases, and 4 bases lay outside the gene matches. This CDR3 has 15 amino acids. Germline V gene data show CDR1 as LNHDA and CDR2 as SQIVND (reference sequence). CDR3 region: CASSIDRTSSYEQYF. In nucleotides, the CDR3 is TGTGCCAGTAGTATAGACAGGACTAGCAGCTACGAGCAGTACTTC.

The chain couples TRBV28 to TRBJ1-2; D is unclear. Trimming removed 3 bases from V and 2 bases from J, with 4 bases in between. This CDR3 is 12 amino acids long. CDR1 MDHEN and CDR2 SYDVKM come from the germline V gene. CDR3 in amino acids: CASSLLNYGYTF. The CDR3 region has the DNA TGTGCCAGCAGTTTGCTGAACTATGGCTACACCTTC.

The chain uses TRBV28 and TRBJ2-7; 7 nucleotides match TRBD1. CDR3 size: 15 residues. Trimming removed 3 bases from V and 1 base from J; junction bases left unmatched: 6. CDR1 and CDR2 from the germline V gene are MDHEN and SYDVKM. CDR3 DNA sequence: TGTGCCAGCAGTTTGCGAGGGGGCGGTTCCTACGAGCAGTACTTC. This sequence encodes CASSLRGGGSYEQYF.